The 20 T cell receptor beta chains below all came from one sample that was sequenced in a study of siplizumab effects on memory and regulatory T cells. TCRdb's copy holds only in-frame clones and misses some; the assay was immunoSEQ multiplex PCR. The sample has over 65,000 clones; just over 90% are singletons. Sequencing was performed on CD8+ T cells sorted from blood. These receptors came from a human donor in good health.

This chain joins TRBV29-1 and TRBJ1-1; 8 positions agree with TRBD1. The CDR3 spans 13 residues. The V segment lost 8 bases and the J segment 1 base; nucleotides outside the gene matches: 6. CDR1 and CDR2 from the germline V gene are SQVTM and ANQGSEA. CDR3: CSQSQGANTEAFF. CDR3 nucleotides: TGCAGCCAGAGTCAGGGGGCGAACACTGAAGCTTTCTTT.

The chain has TRBV5-6 and TRBJ1-3; D is undetermined. The germline V gene encodes CDR1 SGHDT and CDR2 YYEEEE. The V end was cut by 0 bases, the J end by 2 bases, with 3 bases between. CDR3 length equals 13 residues. As DNA, the CDR3 is TGTGCCAGCAGCTTGGGGGCTGGAAACACCATATATTTT. It specifies CASSLGAGNTIYF.

This CDR3 reads CASSMPEGANYGYTF. Here the CDR3 DNA reads TGTGCCAGTAGTATGCCTGAGGGAGCTAACTATGGCTACACCTTC. V usage is TRBV19 and J usage is TRBJ1-2; no definite D call. V gave up 3 bases and J gave up 0 bases, with 11 bases separating them. Per the germline V gene, CDR1 is LNHDA and CDR2 is SQIVND (reference sequence). This CDR3 has 15 amino acids.

This chain connects TRBV30 to TRBJ1-1; D uncertain. The germline V gene encodes CDR1 GTSNPN and CDR2 SVGIG (reference sequence). This CDR3 spans 12 amino acids. V shed 0 bases and J shed 4 bases, with 6 bases lying between them. The CDR3 spells CAWSVLGTEAFF. For the CDR3, the DNA is TGTGCCTGGAGTGTACTGGGCACTGAAGCTTTCTTT.

The V call is TRBV28, the J call TRBJ2-2; 11 bases agree with TRBD1. V gave up 7 bases and J gave up 4 bases; unmatched junction bases: 17. CDR1 and CDR2 from the germline V gene are MDHEN and SYDVKM. This CDR3 region has 19 residues. This chain's CDR3 is CASTYPTYPGQGVTGELFF. For the CDR3, the DNA is TGTGCCAGCACCTACCCTACATACCCGGGACAGGGGGTCACCGGGGAGCTGTTTTTT.

The chain carries TRBV6-5 and TRBJ2-7, with D uncertain. The length of the CDR3 is 13 residues. The ends were cut back, 6 bases at V and 3 bases at J, with 12 bases in the middle. The germline V gene has CDR1 MNHEY and CDR2 SVGAGI. The CDR3 sequence: CASRTRSGYEQYF. The CDR3 nucleotides read TGTGCCAGCAGAACCAGGTCAGGCTACGAGCAGTACTTC.

The J gene is TRBJ1-1, the V gene TRBV5-5, with 7 bases aligning to TRBD1. The CDR3 extends over 14 amino acids. Germline values: CDR1 SGHKS, CDR2 YYEKEE (reference sequence). Germline trimming cut 1 base from V and 6 bases from J; bases unmatched to any gene: 6. The CDR3 loop is CASSLITGAAEAFF. CDR3 sequence (DNA): TGTGCCAGCAGCTTGATCACAGGGGCCGCTGAAGCTTTCTTT.

The V gene is TRBV19, the J gene TRBJ1-2; TRBD1 matches 9 bases. The V gene end was trimmed by 6 bases and the J gene end by 8 bases; junction bases not matched to a gene: 4. CDR1 is LNHDA, CDR2 SQIVND, per germline (reference sequence). The CDR3 consists of 12 residues. CDR3 residues: CASRQGATGYTF. In DNA form, the CDR3 reads TGTGCCAGTAGACAGGGGGCGACAGGCTACACCTTC.

This chain uses TRBV9 with TRBJ1-1; possibly TRBD1 for D (6 bases). From germline, CDR1 is SGDLS and CDR2 YYNGEE. Trimming removed 4 bases from V and 0 bases from J, with 13 bases in between. The CDR3 runs 15 residues. CDR3 nucleotides: TGTGCCAGCAGCTCATCAGGGGCCATGAACACTGAAGCTTTCTTT. This gives the protein CASSSSGAMNTEAFF.

The V call is TRBV7-6, the J call TRBJ2-7, with TRBD1 identical over 12 bases. Germline loops: CDR1 SGHVS, CDR2 FNYEAQ. The CDR3 runs 15 residues. Germline trimming cut 5 bases from V and 7 bases from J; bases unmatched to any gene: 9. CDR3 in amino acids: CASSPGTGGSGEQYF. The CDR3 DNA is TGTGCCAGCAGCCCGGGGACAGGGGGCTCGGGGGAGCAGTACTTC.

This clone was seen once. The genes are TRBV5-4 and TRBJ2-7, with unresolved D. Germline V gene lookup returns CDR1 SGHNT and CDR2 YYREEE (reference sequence). The CDR3 is made up of 13 amino acids. The V and J ends lost 6 bases and 0 bases respectively, with 10 bases between them. CDR3 bases: TGTGCCAGCAACCAGGAGAGCTCCTACGAGCAGTACTTC. It is translated as CASNQESSYEQYF.

The chain uses TRBV7-3 and TRBJ2-5, with 11 bases matching TRBD2. Germline loops: CDR1 SGHTA, CDR2 FQGTGA. V dropped 4 bases and J dropped 5; count of bases not matched to a gene: 6. This CDR3 has 15 amino acids. In nucleotides, the CDR3 is TGTGCCAGCAGCTCGGGACTAGCGGTGGGGGAGACCCAGTACTTC. This gives the protein CASSSGLAVGETQYF.

This chain uses TRBV7-9 with TRBJ2-5; D is possibly TRBD2 (5 bases). The CDR3 runs 15 residues. V dropped 0 bases and J dropped 2 bases, with 10 bases sitting between them. The V gene's germline CDR1 is SEHNR and CDR2 FQNEAQ (reference sequence). The CDR3 DNA reads TGTGCCAGCAGCTTAGCGCGGGCAGAACAAGAGACCCAGTACTTC. Protein product: CASSLARAEQETQYF.

This clone showed up just once. The genes are TRBV19 and TRBJ1-5, with D maybe TRBD1 (6 bases). Trimming took off 5 bases at V and 1 base at J, with 18 bases between the two ends. The CDR3 totals 17 residues. The germline V gene has CDR1 LNHDA and CDR2 SQIVND (reference sequence). In DNA form, the CDR3 reads TGTGCCAGTAGTGATCACCGGACAGTCCTAAGCAATCAGCCCCAGCATTTT. Its protein is CASSDHRTVLSNQPQHF.

The V and J genes are TRBV6-1 and TRBJ2-7; D might be TRBD1 or TRBD2, each matching 5 bases. V was shortened by 7 bases and J by 2 bases, with 12 bases between the two germline ends. Germline V gene data show CDR1 as MNHNS and CDR2 as SASEGT. This CDR3 is 13 amino acids long. In nucleotides, the CDR3 is TGTGCCAGCACACCGGGACGAACCTACGAGCAGTACTTC. Protein: CASTPGRTYEQYF.

In its sample, this clone was seen once. The rearrangement uses TRBV6-1 and TRBJ2-4, with D unresolved. The germline V and J ends were trimmed by 8 bases and 0 bases, with 8 bases remaining between them. Germline V gene data show CDR1 as MNHNS and CDR2 as SASEGT. The CDR3 is made up of 13 amino acids. In DNA form, the CDR3 reads TGTGCCAGCTTGTCGGGAGCCAAAAACATTCAGTACTTC. Protein sequence: CASLSGAKNIQYF.

DNA of the CDR3: TGCGCCAGCACCCGTAACGGAGGGACAGGCCAAGAGACCCAGTACTTC. Its protein product is CASTRNGGTGQETQYF. This chain connects TRBV4-1 to TRBJ2-5; 8 positions agree with TRBD1. Trimming took 7 bases from V and 1 from J; bases not matched to a gene: 11. The CDR3 runs 16 residues. The germline V gene has CDR1 MGHRA and CDR2 YSYEKL.

This sequence joins TRBV4-3 and TRBJ1-2, with no clear D. The CDR3 runs 14 residues. V gave up 1 base and J gave up 3 bases, with 9 bases separating them. Germline CDR1 is LGHNA and CDR2 is YSLEER. CDR3 nucleotide sequence: TGCGCCAGCAGCCAAGGAGCGACGGACTATGGCTACACCTTC. As protein: CASSQGATDYGYTF.

This rearrangement joins TRBV4-1 to TRBJ1-4; no definite D call. The V end lost 0 bases, the J end lost 7 bases, and 6 bases lay between the germline ends. The CDR3 spans 13 residues. Germline V gene sequence: CDR1 MGHRA, CDR2 YSYEKL. For the CDR3, the DNA is TGCGCCAGCAGCCAAGAAGGTTTTGAAAAACTGTTTTTT. Encoded protein: CASSQEGFEKLFF.

This chain uses TRBV7-8 with TRBJ2-5; D call uncertain. CDR1 is SGHVS, CDR2 FQNEAQ, per germline. The CDR3 is made up of 15 amino acids. The V gene lost 5 bases and the J gene lost 4 bases, with 17 bases spanning the gap. CDR3 sequence (DNA): TGTGCCAGCAGCACGAGAGACCTACAAGTAGAGACCCAGTACTTC. This codes for CASSTRDLQVETQYF. The full variable domain, with the rest looked up from reference TRBV7-8 and TRBJ2-5, is GAGVSQSPRYKVAKRGQDVALRCDPISGHVSLFWYQQALGQGPEFLTYFQNEAQLDKSGLPSDRFFAERPEGSVSTLKIQRTQQEDSAVYLCASSTRDLQVETQYFGPGTRLLVL.